The 21 T cell receptor beta chains presented below share a single source sample, sequenced in a study of T cell changes during pregnancy in multiple sclerosis. Using immunoSEQ multiplex PCR, the repertoire was profiled, and TCRdb retains in-frame clones only, with some absent. The table has roughly 70,000 clones, approximately 92% seen once. This sample comprised peripheral blood, obtained in the third trimester of pregnancy. These receptors were obtained from a female donor with multiple sclerosis, enrolled in a pregnancy study.

The V and J genes are TRBV18 and TRBJ2-7, with 7 bases identical to TRBD1. The CDR3 covers 14 residues. The V and J ends lost 3 bases and 3 bases, in that order; junction bases with no gene match: 5. Germline V lookup: CDR1 KGHSH, CDR2 LQKENI. The CDR3 here is CASSPNRDSYEQYF. The CDR3 coding sequence is TGTGCCAGCTCACCTAACCGGGACAGCTACGAGCAGTACTTC. Full variable domain (rest looked up from reference TRBV18 and TRBJ2-7): NAGVMQNPRHLVRRRGQEARLRCSPMKGHSHVYWYRQLPEEGLKFMVYLQKENIIDESGMPKERFSAEFPKEGPSILRIQQVVRGDSAAYFCASSPNRDSYEQYFGPGTRLTVT.

This rearrangement joins TRBV27 to TRBJ1-1; 7 bases are shared with TRBD1. Germline V lookup: CDR1 MNHEY, CDR2 SMNVEV (reference sequence). This CDR3 is built from 13 residues. The trim removed 8 bases at V and 0 bases at J, leaving 3 bases unmatched. Written as DNA, the CDR3 is TGTGCCAGCGGGGACAGCATGAACACTGAAGCTTTCTTT. It codes for CASGDSMNTEAFF.

This clone was recorded once. This CDR3 is CASSFGTSGRVGNYEQYF. DNA of the CDR3: TGTGCCAGCAGCTTCGGGACTAGCGGGAGAGTTGGAAACTACGAGCAGTACTTC. The rearrangement links TRBV7-6 to TRBJ2-7, with TRBD2 identical over 14 bases. Germline V gives CDR1 SGHVS, CDR2 FNYEAQ. V was clipped by 3 bases and J by 3 bases; unmatched bases: 10. CDR3 size: 18 residues.

V is TRBV11-2 and J is TRBJ1-1; D is unresolved. The germline V gene encodes CDR1 SGHAT and CDR2 FQNNGV. The CDR3 has 15 residues. Trimming took off 5 bases at V and 7 bases at J, with 20 bases between the two ends. The CDR3 DNA reads TGTGCCAGCAGCCTACCCCCTTCGGGGTGGATTGAAGCTTTCTTT. Translated, it gives CASSLPPSGWIEAFF.

The V call is TRBV5-4, the J call TRBJ1-3, with a possible D match to TRBD1 (5 bases). The V end lost 7 bases, the J end lost 4 bases, and 9 bases lay between the germline ends. Germline V gene lookup returns CDR1 SGHNT and CDR2 YYREEE (reference sequence). The CDR3 sequence is 12 residues long. The CDR3 reads CASGRDGNTIYF. The CDR3 bases are TGTGCCAGCGGGAGGGACGGAAACACCATATATTTT.

This chain joins TRBV5-1 and TRBJ2-1, with D perhaps matching TRBD2 (6 bases). V shed 7 bases and J shed 0 bases, with 20 bases lying between them. Germline CDR1 is SGHRS and CDR2 is YFSETQ. The CDR3 runs to 17 residues. This CDR3 reads CASGLRAGLSSYNEQFF. CDR3 nucleotides: TGCGCCAGCGGCCTGAGGGCGGGACTGAGCTCCTACAATGAGCAGTTCTTC.

The chain uses TRBV11-2 and TRBJ1-4, with TRBD1 as a possible D gene (6 bases). With 4 bases removed from V and 7 bases from J, the gap between germline ends came to 16 bases. The CDR3 is made up of 15 amino acids. CDR1 and CDR2 (germline): SGHAT, FQNNGV. CDR3 protein: CASSSIQGRGEKLFF. For the CDR3, the DNA is TGTGCCAGCAGCTCCATACAGGGACGGGGTGAAAAACTGTTTTTT.

The chain couples TRBV7-6 to TRBJ2-7; tentative D call: TRBD2 (6 bases). Germline V lookup: CDR1 SGHVS, CDR2 FNYEAQ. The length of the CDR3 is 14 residues. V dropped 3 bases and J dropped 6 bases, with 15 bases sitting between them. The CDR3 region is CASSLTSRMGEQYF. The CDR3 region has the DNA TGTGCCAGCAGCTTGACTAGTAGGATGGGCGAGCAGTACTTC.

In DNA, the CDR3 is TGCAGCGTCTTACAGGGCCGGATGGGTCCCGGGGAGCTGTTTTTT. The encoded protein is CSVLQGRMGPGELFF. The chain combines TRBV29-1 with TRBJ2-2, with D tentatively TRBD1 (6 bases). The V end lost 6 bases, the J end lost 6 bases, and 20 bases lay between the germline ends. The CDR3 is made up of 15 amino acids. In germline, CDR1 is SQVTM, CDR2 ANQGSEA.

The gene calls are TRBV6-4 and TRBJ2-3, with 8 bases lining up with TRBD2. Per the germline V gene, CDR1 is MRHNA and CDR2 is SNTAGT. Losses at the gene ends were 7 bases for V and 7 bases for J; bases not matched to a gene: 19. The CDR3 length is 17 residues. CDR3 region: CASKQRRVAGTSNTQYF. The CDR3 DNA sequence: TGTGCCAGCAAACAACGGCGGGTAGCGGGAACTTCTAATACGCAGTATTTT.

A single count supports this clone. The genes are TRBV6-1 and TRBJ2-7; D perhaps matches TRBD1 (6 bases). Trimming cost V 1 base and J 3 bases, with 10 bases left between them. The CDR3 is 14 residues long. Germline CDR1 is MNHNS and CDR2 is SASEGT. CDR3 coding DNA: TGTGCCAGCAGTGAAGGTACAGGGAGCTACGAGCAGTACTTC. It is translated as CASSEGTGSYEQYF.

The rearrangement links TRBV5-1 to TRBJ2-1; 9 bases fit TRBD1. V lost 0 bases and J lost 7; bases outside the gene matches: 8. The CDR3 is 16 amino acids. Germline V lookup: CDR1 SGHRS, CDR2 YFSETQ. DNA for the CDR3: TGCGCCAGCAGCTTGGGTGGGACAGGGAGGGTTAATGAGCAGTTCTTC. Translation gives CASSLGGTGRVNEQFF.

The chain uses TRBV19 and TRBJ2-5; 7 nucleotides agree with TRBD1. Germline V gives CDR1 LNHDA, CDR2 SQIVND (reference sequence). Losses at the gene ends were 4 bases for V and 3 bases for J; bases not matched to a gene: 2. The CDR3 sequence is 13 residues long. The chain's CDR3 is CASSTTGEETQYF. The CDR3 coding sequence is TGTGCCAGTAGTACTACAGGGGAAGAGACCCAGTACTTC.

This clone appeared a single time. The chain uses TRBV6-4 and TRBJ1-2; D unresolved. The CDR3 length is 15 residues. CDR1 is MRHNA and CDR2 is SNTAGT in the germline V gene. Between the trimmed V and J ends, which lost 0 bases and 8 bases, there was a span of 16 bases. CDR3 region: CASSDSSLGNWGYTF. Written as DNA, the CDR3 is TGTGCCAGCAGTGACTCAAGCCTCGGGAATTGGGGCTACACCTTC.

V and J are TRBV29-1 and TRBJ2-5; 9 bases are a match to TRBD1. Germline values: CDR1 SQVTM, CDR2 ANQGSEA. The CDR3 is made up of 15 amino acids. J gave up 1 base and V 5 bases, and 8 bases lay outside the gene matches. The CDR3 DNA follows: TGCAGCGTTCGGGACAGGGTTGGCTCCCAAGAGACCCAGTACTTC. The encoded protein is CSVRDRVGSQETQYF. The full variable domain, rest sourced from reference TRBV29-1 and TRBJ2-5, is SAVISQKPSRDICQRGTSLTIQCQVDSQVTMMFWYRQQPGQSLTLIATANQGSEATYESGFVIDKFPISRPNLTFSTLTVSNMSPEDSSIYLCSVRDRVGSQETQYFGPGTRLLVL.

V and J are TRBV5-4 and TRBJ2-5, with 8 bases aligning to TRBD1. Germline V CDR1 and CDR2: SGHNT, YYREEE (reference sequence). This CDR3 is built from 15 residues. V shed 4 bases, J shed 0 bases, and the junction held 5 bases outside the gene matches. The CDR3 reads CASSVGTGDQETQYF. The CDR3 region has the DNA TGTGCCAGCAGCGTCGGGACAGGCGACCAAGAGACCCAGTACTTC.

The chain uses TRBV6-1 and TRBJ2-3; D ambiguous. CDR3 length: 12 amino acids. CDR1 MNHNS and CDR2 SASEGT come from the germline V gene. V was pared by 7 bases and J by 2 bases, with 7 bases between. CDR3 amino acids: CASNYYTDTQYF. Written as DNA, the CDR3 is TGTGCCAGCAACTATTACACAGATACGCAGTATTTT.

This CDR3 is CASSLDSEETQYF. DNA for the CDR3: TGTGCCAGCAGCTTAGATTCCGAAGAGACCCAGTACTTC. The chain employs TRBV11-3 and TRBJ2-5; D is unresolved. V lost 0 bases and J lost 3, with 5 bases in between. CDR1 is SGHNT, CDR2 YENEEA, per germline. The CDR3 runs to 13 residues.

The V gene is TRBV18, the J gene TRBJ2-1; TRBD2 matches 11 bases. With 2 bases clipped from V and 5 bases from J, the junction kept 5 bases outside the gene matches. Germline V CDR1 and CDR2: KGHSH, LQKENI. The length of the CDR3 is 16 residues. The CDR3 DNA reads as TGTGCCAGCTCACCATTGACTAGCGGGATTCACAATGAGCAGTTCTTC. Protein: CASSPLTSGIHNEQFF.

This clone was seen only once. J is TRBJ2-5 and V is TRBV28; D is perhaps TRBD2 (6 bases). Trimming took 8 bases from V and 0 from J, leaving 10 bases between them. The CDR3 is 13 residues long. CDR1 and CDR2 from the germline V gene are MDHEN and SYDVKM. The CDR3 loop is CASVDYHQETQYF. Written as DNA, the CDR3 is TGTGCCAGCGTGGACTACCACCAAGAGACCCAGTACTTC.

This clone was picked up one time. The genes are TRBV29-1 and TRBJ2-2, with D possibly matching TRBD2 (5 bases). The V end lost 7 bases, the J end lost 6 bases, and 18 bases lay between the germline ends. The germline CDR1 and CDR2 sequences are SQVTM and ANQGSEA. CDR3 length: 14 residues. The CDR3 nucleotides are TGCAGCGCTCAGGATTCGGGGATAGCCGGGGAGCTGTTTTTT. It translates to CSAQDSGIAGELFF.